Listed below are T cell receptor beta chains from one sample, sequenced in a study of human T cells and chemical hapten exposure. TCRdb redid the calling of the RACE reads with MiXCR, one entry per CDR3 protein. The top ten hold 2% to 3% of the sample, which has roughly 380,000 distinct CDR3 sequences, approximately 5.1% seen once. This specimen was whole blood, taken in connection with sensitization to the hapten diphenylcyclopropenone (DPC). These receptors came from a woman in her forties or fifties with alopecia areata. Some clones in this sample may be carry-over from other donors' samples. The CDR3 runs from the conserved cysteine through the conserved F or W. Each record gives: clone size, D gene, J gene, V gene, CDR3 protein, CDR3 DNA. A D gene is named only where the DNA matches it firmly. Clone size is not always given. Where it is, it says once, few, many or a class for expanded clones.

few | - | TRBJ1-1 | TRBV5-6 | CASSLAGTGEAFF | TGTGCCAGCAGCTTGGCCGGGACGGGTGAAGCTTTCTTT
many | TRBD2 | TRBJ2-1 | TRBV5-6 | CASSSLAGRTLYTYNEQFF | TGTGCCAGCAGCTCGCTAGCGGGGAGGACCCTATATACCTACAATGAGCAGTTCTTC
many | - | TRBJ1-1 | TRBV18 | CASSPREGSEAFF | TGTGCCAGCTCACCCAGGGAGGGGTCTGAAGCTTTCTTT
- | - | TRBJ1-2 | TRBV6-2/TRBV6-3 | CASSSPGVYTF | TGTGCCAGCAGCTCGCCGGGAGTCTACACCTTC
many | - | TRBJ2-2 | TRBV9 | CASSPRTGAELFF | TGTGCCAGCAGCCCCCGGACCGGCGCGGAGCTGTTTTTT
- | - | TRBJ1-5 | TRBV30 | CASGGDYSNQPQHF | TGTGCCTCTGGCGGAGACTATAGCAATCAGCCCCAGCATTTT
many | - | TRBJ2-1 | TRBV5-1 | CASSLGHLRKNEQFF | TGCGCCAGCAGCTTGGGCCACCTGAGGAAGAATGAGCAGTTCTTC
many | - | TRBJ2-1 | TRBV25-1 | CASGGRSSYNEQFF | TGTGCCAGCGGAGGGAGAAGCTCCTACAATGAGCAGTTCTTC
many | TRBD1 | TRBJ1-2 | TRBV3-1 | CASSRTGSYGYTF | TGTGCCAGCAGCCGGACAGGATCTTATGGCTACACCTTC
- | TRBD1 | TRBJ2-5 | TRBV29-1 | CSTRDSYQETQYF | TGCAGCACCCGGGACAGTTACCAAGAGACCCAGTACTTC
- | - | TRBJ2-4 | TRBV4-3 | CASSQEQDVKNIQYF | TGCGCCAGCAGCCAAGAACAGGACGTCAAAAACATTCAGTACTTC
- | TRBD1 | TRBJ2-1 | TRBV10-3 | CAISEDRDHEQFF | TGTGCCATCAGTGAGGACAGGGACCATGAGCAGTTCTTC
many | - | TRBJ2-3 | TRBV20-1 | CSANLNADTQYF | TGCAGTGCTAACTTAAACGCGGATACGCAGTATTTT
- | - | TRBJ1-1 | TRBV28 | CASSFLTARVTEAFF | TGTGCCAGCAGTTTTTTAACCGCACGAGTCACTGAAGCTTTCTTT
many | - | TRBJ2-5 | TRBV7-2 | CASSQNQGWETQYF | TGTGCCAGCAGCCAGAATCAGGGGTGGGAGACCCAGTACTTC
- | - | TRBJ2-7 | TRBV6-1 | CASSVPGIQYF | TGTGCCAGCAGTGTCCCGGGCATCCAGTACTTC
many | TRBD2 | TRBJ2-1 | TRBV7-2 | CASSQGLAGEGFF | TGTGCCAGCAGCCAAGGACTAGCGGGAGAAGGTTTCTTC
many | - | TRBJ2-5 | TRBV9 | CASSPHPSSVGETQYF | TGTGCCAGCAGCCCCCACCCCTCTAGTGTAGGAGAGACCCAGTACTTC
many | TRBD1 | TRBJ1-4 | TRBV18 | CASSPRIDRGHEKLFF | TGTGCCAGCTCACCACGGATCGACAGGGGTCATGAAAAACTGTTTTTT
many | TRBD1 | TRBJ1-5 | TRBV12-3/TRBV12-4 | CASSRTGGLQPQHF | TGTGCCAGCAGCCGGACAGGGGGCCTTCAGCCCCAGCATTTT
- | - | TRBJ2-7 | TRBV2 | CASSDSRFGEQYF | TGTGCCAGCAGTGACTCCAGGTTTGGCGAGCAGTACTTC
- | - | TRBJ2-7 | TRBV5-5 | CASSLEMLSYEQYF | TGTGCCAGCAGCTTGGAGATGCTCTCCTACGAGCAGTACTTC
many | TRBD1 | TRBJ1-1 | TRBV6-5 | CASSSDRGPMGATEAFF | TGTGCCAGCAGCTCCGACAGGGGCCCCATGGGGGCAACTGAAGCTTTCTTT